The subject of this entry is one T cell receptor (beta chain). The antigen is undetermined. The sample comes from a study of CD8 T cells in ankylosing spondylitis. Points from the study as a whole: CD8+ cells made up the disease-linked clones, which were relatively rare in peripheral blood. The study identified a TCR beta motif of under ten highly homologous variants that appeared characteristic of ankylosing spondylitis blood.

Libraries for TCR beta were made by quantitative 5'-RACE with molecular barcodes. TCRdb reprocessed the 5' RACE reads with MiXCR, giving one entry per CDR3 protein. The data contain about 150,000 distinct CDR3 sequences, roughly 30% of them singletons. This CDR3 spans 12 amino acids. The V gene lost 4 bases and the J gene lost 4 bases, with 8 bases spanning the gap. This chain joins TRBV12-3 or TRBV12-4 and TRBJ2-7; D is possibly TRBD1 or TRBD2 (5 bases each). This clonotype was sampled from a male donor with ankylosing spondylitis. The sample was synovial fluid, either unsorted or a sorted T cell fraction (not recorded which). CDR3 DNA: TGTGCCAGCAGTTGGGACGTTTACGAGCAGTACTTC. The encoded protein is CASSWDVYEQYF.